A selection of T cell receptor beta chains follows, all from one sample in a study of CD8 T cells in ankylosing spondylitis. A single record per CDR3 protein comes from TCRdb applying MiXCR to the 5' RACE reads. The sample contains roughly 260,000 distinct CDR3 sequences, 15% to 25% of which appear only once. The sample consisted of blood, either unsorted or a sorted T cell fraction (not recorded which). Receptors were obtained from a male donor with ankylosing spondylitis or in good health (not recorded which). Both conserved end residues are part of each CDR3. The order of the fields is J gene, V gene, CDR3 length, D gene, clone size, CDR3 DNA, CDR3 protein. A D gene is named only where the DNA matches it firmly. Some rows mark clone size as missing; the rest say once, few, many or name a class of expanded clone.

>TRBJ2-3|TRBV29-1|13|TRBD1|.
TGCAGCGCTACAGGGGTTAGCACAGATACGCAGTATTTT
CSATGVSTDTQYF
>TRBJ2-3|TRBV6-4|13|.|few
TGTGCCAGCAGTTCGGGCCCGGTGGATACGCAGTATTTT
CASSSGPVDTQYF
>TRBJ2-1|TRBV20-1|14|TRBD1|few
TGCAGTGCCCCCGGGACAGGGGACTACAATGAGCAGTTCTTC
CSAPGTGDYNEQFF
>TRBJ2-3|TRBV12-3/TRBV12-4|16|.|.
TGTGCCAGCAGGGGGATTGGGAGACAGCTCGCAGATACGCAGTATTTT
CASRGIGRQLADTQYF
>TRBJ1-5|TRBV29-1|14|.|few
TGCAGCGTTGCGGCAGGGAATAGCAATCAGCCCCAGCATTTT
CSVAAGNSNQPQHF
>TRBJ2-2|TRBV24-1|16|.|.
TGTGCCACCAGTGATGCCCCGTTACCGAACACCGGGGAGCTGTTTTTT
CATSDAPLPNTGELFF
>TRBJ2-1|TRBV27|17|.|.
TGTGCCAGCAGGCCTTTGGAGGGATACCTTCGGAACAATGAGCAGTTCTTC
CASRPLEGYLRNNEQFF
>TRBJ1-2|TRBV20-1|15|.|few
TGCAGTGGGAGGGGGAGGGGATTACCCTTATACGGCTACACCTTC
CSGRGRGLPLYGYTF
>TRBJ2-1|TRBV6-2/TRBV6-3|16|TRBD2|.
TGTGCCAGCAGTTACTCGCCACTAGCGGTTACGAATGAGCAGTTCTTC
CASSYSPLAVTNEQFF
>TRBJ2-5|TRBV5-1|15|.|.
TGCGCCAGCAGAGTTGCAGGGGACCAAGGAGAGACCCAGTACTTC
CASRVAGDQGETQYF
>TRBJ1-3|TRBV9|16|.|.
TGTGCCAGCAGCCCCGGCGCAGGGCGCTCTGGAAACACCATATATTTT
CASSPGAGRSGNTIYF
>TRBJ1-1|TRBV3-1|14|.|few
TGTGCCAGCAGTCGCGGACTGATGAACACTGAAGCTTTCTTT
CASSRGLMNTEAFF
>TRBJ1-1|TRBV5-1|13|TRBD1|.
TGCGCCAGCAGCGGAGACAGGGCCACTGAAGCTTTCTTT
CASSGDRATEAFF
>TRBJ2-3|TRBV19|15|TRBD2|few
TGTGCCAGCACCACCCCTAGCGGGAGTTCAGATACGCAGTATTTT
CASTTPSGSSDTQYF
>TRBJ1-2|TRBV6-2/TRBV6-3|13|TRBD1|few
TGTGCCAGCAGTTACGACAGGGATTATGGCTACACCTTC
CASSYDRDYGYTF
>TRBJ2-3|TRBV7-3|15|.|.
TGTGCCAGCAGCTCTGGACTGTCGGGCACAGATACGCAGTATTTT
CASSSGLSGTDTQYF
>TRBJ2-2|TRBV7-2|16|TRBD1|many
TGTGCCAGCAGCTTAGCGGGGACAGCGAACACCGGGGAGCTGTTTTTT
CASSLAGTANTGELFF
>TRBJ1-1|TRBV10-3|15|TRBD1|many
TGTGCCATCAGAGGGGCGGCCAGGGGGCGGACTGAAGCTTTCTTT
CAIRGAARGRTEAFF
>TRBJ2-5|TRBV5-1|15|.|few
TGCGCCAGCAGCTCTGGACGCGCCTGGGGAGAGACCCAGTACTTC
CASSSGRAWGETQYF
>TRBJ2-1|TRBV10-2|14|TRBD2|many
TGCGCCAGCAGTGAGGGGGAGGGCTACAATGAGCAGTTCTTC
CASSEGEGYNEQFF
>TRBJ2-2|TRBV6-1|16|.|.
TGTGCCAGCAGCCGACGGACCACGGCGGGACCCGGGGAGCTGTTTTTT
CASSRRTTAGPGELFF
>TRBJ2-3|TRBV7-2|14|.|.
TGTGCCAGCAGCGTATTAGGGCGCACAGATACGCAGAATTTT
CASSVLGRTDTQNF
>TRBJ2-3|TRBV7-3|18|TRBD2|few
TGTGCCAGCAGCCCAGAGACGGGGGGGGGATCTAGCACAGATACGCAGTATTTT
CASSPETGGGSSTDTQYF
>TRBJ1-2|TRBV15|12|.|many
TGTGCCACCAGCATGAGGGGAGTCGGCTACACCTTC
CATSMRGVGYTF
>TRBJ2-1|TRBV4-1|16|TRBD1|few
TGCGCCAGCAGCCAACTGGACAGGGTATCGTACAATGAGCAGTTCTTC
CASSQLDRVSYNEQFF
>TRBJ2-4|TRBV2|15|TRBD2|.
TGTGCCACCCAATGGGCGGGAGGGCCAGAAAACATTCAGTACTTC
CATQWAGGPENIQYF
>TRBJ2-4|TRBV9|13|TRBD2|.
TGTGCCAGCAGCCGTAGCGGGACTGACATTCAGTACTTC
CASSRSGTDIQYF
>TRBJ2-1|TRBV12-3/TRBV12-4|14|TRBD2|few
TGTGCCAGCACCAGGACTAGCGGGAGGAATGAGCAGTTCTTC
CASTRTSGRNEQFF
>TRBJ2-3|TRBV5-1|14|TRBD2|many
TGCGCCAGCGCAAGCGGGGGCTTAGGAGATACGCAGTATTTT
CASASGGLGDTQYF
>TRBJ2-3|TRBV12-3/TRBV12-4|15|.|few
TGTGCCAGCAGTGCTCGCGGGGACTCACGAGATACGCAGTATTTT
CASSARGDSRDTQYF
>TRBJ1-6|TRBV27|15|.|few
TGTGCCAGCAGTGTGGTCGGGGCAGGTAATTCACCCCTCCACTTT
CASSVVGAGNSPLHF
>TRBJ2-4|TRBV4-1|16|.|few
TGCGCCAGCAGCCAAGTGGGGGCCGGGGCGCAAAACATTCAGTACTTC
CASSQVGAGAQNIQYF
>TRBJ2-1|TRBV30|12|.|.
TGTGCCTGGAGTTCAGGGTTCAATGAGCAGTTCTTC
CAWSSGFNEQFF
>TRBJ1-5|TRBV20-1|13|.|many
TGCAGTGCGGAACTTAGGGCAAATCAGCCCCAGCATTTT
CSAELRANQPQHF
>TRBJ2-1|TRBV5-1|15|TRBD2|.
TGCGCCAGCAGCAAGAGCGGGGTATCCTACAATGAGCAGTTCTTC
CASSKSGVSYNEQFF
>TRBJ1-2|TRBV5-1|12|.|few
TGCGCCAGCAGCTTAGGCAGCTTCGGCTACACCTTC
CASSLGSFGYTF
>TRBJ1-2|TRBV7-2|16|.|.
TGTGCCAGCAGCTTAGCCCCTGGACAGAACACCTATGGCTACACCTTC
CASSLAPGQNTYGYTF
>TRBJ2-5|TRBV10-3|16|.|few
TGTGCCATCAGCGGGGGGTCGGCAGGGGACCAAGAGACCCAGTACTTC
CAISGGSAGDQETQYF
>TRBJ1-4|TRBV5-1|14|.|.
TGCGCCAGCACTACTGACTCATTTAATGAAAAACTGTTTTTT
CASTTDSFNEKLFF
>TRBJ2-2|TRBV5-1|14|TRBD2|few
TGCGCCAGCAGCTCGCGGGAGGGTTTCGGGGAGCTGTTTTTT
CASSSREGFGELFF
>TRBJ2-5|TRBV20-1|14|TRBD2|few
TGCAGTGCTAGCCGGCGGGGGGGCGTAGAGACCCAGTACTTC
CSASRRGGVETQYF
>TRBJ2-3|TRBV2|14|TRBD1|few
TGTGCCAGCATCCCAGGGGGCCACACAGATACGCAGTATTTT
CASIPGGHTDTQYF
>TRBJ2-3|TRBV5-1|15|.|few
TGCGCCAGCAGCTCCGGGGGCCTCCGCACAGATACGCAGTATTTT
CASSSGGLRTDTQYF
>TRBJ1-1|TRBV12-3/TRBV12-4|14|TRBD1|.
TGTGCCAGCAGAACGGGACAGACGAACACTGAAGCTTTCTTT
CASRTGQTNTEAFF
>TRBJ1-1|TRBV5-1|15|TRBD1|.
TGCGCCAGCAGTACGGCAGGGGGCAAAAGGACTGAAGCTTTCTTT
CASSTAGGKRTEAFF
>TRBJ1-3|TRBV7-9|15|.|many
TGTGCCAGCAGCTTAGAGGGGGAGTCTGGAAACACCATATATTTT
CASSLEGESGNTIYF
>TRBJ2-1|TRBV11-3|16|TRBD2|.
TGTGCCAGCAGCTTAGCTGGGACTAGCGGAAACAATGAGCAGTTCTTC
CASSLAGTSGNNEQFF
>TRBJ1-2|TRBV10-3|13|.|few
TGTGCCATCAGTGAGCCAGGAGGGGTTGGCTACACCTTC
CAISEPGGVGYTF
>TRBJ1-1|TRBV7-8|15|.|.
TGTGCCAGCAGCTCAACCCGGGGGGGAAGGACTGAAGCTTTCTTT
CASSSTRGGRTEAFF
>TRBJ2-2|TRBV5-4|16|.|.
TGTGCCAGCAGCTCTTGGGGTAGACAGGACACCGGGGAGCTGTTTTTT
CASSSWGRQDTGELFF
>TRBJ2-2|TRBV12-3/TRBV12-4|16|.|few
TGTGCCAGCCGCTGGAGTCAAAAGAAAAACACCGGGGAGCTGTTTTTT
CASRWSQKKNTGELFF
>TRBJ2-1|TRBV7-2|15|TRBD2|.
TGTGCCAGCAGCTTAGAACTAGCGGGAGTAAATGAGCAGTTCTTC
CASSLELAGVNEQFF